The clone carrying this T cell receptor beta chain came up a few times. Other nucleotide sequences in the sample specify the same CDR3. These data are taken from a study of OX40 agonist ivuxolimab in advanced cancers. Whole-study context: Enrolled patients in dose escalation had cancers that were hepatocellular carcinoma, melanoma, renal cell or head and neck cancer. Of the patients, three showed partial responses, one with hepatocellular carcinoma and two with cutaneous melanoma.

Using immunoSEQ multiplex PCR, the repertoire was profiled, and TCRdb retains in-frame clones only, with some absent. The repertoire holds some 98,000 clones, with 90% to 95% as singletons. CDR3 length: 12 residues. V lost 4 bases and J lost 1, with 6 bases in between. Germline CDR1 is SQVTM and CDR2 is ANQGSEA. The source of this sequence is an adult with an advanced solid tumor such as melanoma, head and neck, liver or kidney cancer. The chain combines TRBV29-1 with TRBJ2-3; no definite D call. Material: CD4+ or CD8+ T cells sorted from blood, obtained in a trial of the OX40 agonist ivuxolimab. CDR3 protein: CSVASGTDTQYF. CDR3 bases: TGCAGCGTTGCGTCTGGCACAGATACGCAGTATTTT.